This TCR beta chain was documented in a study of blood T cell repertoires in COVID-19. Study in general: The United States, Italy and Spain supplied acute and convalescent COVID-19 samples. T cells, B-cell-depleted T cells, or PBMCs provided the cDNA or gDNA that served as material.

Clones were read by immunoSEQ multiplex PCR, and TCRdb kept only the in-frame ones, dropping some. The sample has around 150,000 clones, 80% seen once. This sequence originates from an older woman who had recovered from COVID-19. The sequenced material came from PBMCs or T cells enriched from blood (not recorded which).

The chain's CDR3 is CASAEGPYGYTF. The CDR3 DNA reads as TGTGCCAGCGCAGAGGGCCCCTATGGCTACACCTTC. The chain employs TRBV6-5 and TRBJ1-2; D unresolved. CDR1 is MNHEY, CDR2 SVGAGI, per germline. The germline V and J ends were trimmed by 8 bases and 4 bases, with 11 bases remaining between them. The CDR3 totals 12 residues.